A single sample gave rise to the 20 T cell receptor beta chains below, sequenced in a study of shared clonotypes between healthy human individuals. Terminally differentiated effector memory CD45RA+ cells were excluded by CCR7 positive selection of CD45RO-negative cells. Sequencing used immunoSEQ multiplex PCR; TCRdb keeps in-frame clones, though not all of them. The sample records some 2 million clones, about 94% being singletons. The sample was naive CD8+ T cells sorted from blood. Receptor source: a man aged 18 to 35 in good health.

The chain joins TRBV7-2 to TRBJ2-3; weak D call: TRBD2 (7 bases). The CDR3 is 17 amino acids. V was pared by 2 bases and J by 1 base, with 16 bases between. Germline CDR1 is SGHTA and CDR2 is FQGNSA. The chain's CDR3 is CASSLPRGGGGTDTQYF. The CDR3, as DNA: TGTGCCAGCAGCTTACCTCGAGGGGGGGGAGGCACAGATACGCAGTATTTT.

The chain has TRBV6-1 and TRBJ2-7; D gene ambiguous. Trimming stripped 3 bases from V and 3 bases from J, with 12 bases between. The CDR3 contains 14 residues. The germline CDR1 and CDR2 sequences are MNHNS and SASEGT. CDR3 bases: TGTGCCAGCAGTGACGGTGGTTTGCTCTACGAGCAGTACTTC. This encodes CASSDGGLLYEQYF.

The J gene is TRBJ2-1, the V gene TRBV4-3, with TRBD2 as a possible D gene (6 bases). The CDR3 spans 15 residues. V shed 1 base and J shed 5 bases, with 12 bases lying between them. CDR1 and CDR2 from the germline V gene are LGHNA and YSLEER. The CDR3 DNA reads TGCGCCAGCAGCCAAGTATTAGCGGTTCACAATGAGCAGTTCTTC. Its protein product is CASSQVLAVHNEQFF.

The J gene is TRBJ2-2, the V gene TRBV9; 8 nucleotides agree with TRBD2. From germline, CDR1 is SGDLS and CDR2 YYNGEE. The CDR3 consists of 14 residues. After removal of 6 bases from V and 5 bases from J, the junction contained 6 bases not matched to a gene. The CDR3 loop reads CASNGQRGTGELFF. The DNA for the CDR3 is TGTGCCAGCAACGGCCAGCGGGGGACCGGGGAGCTGTTTTTT.

The rearrangement joins TRBV9 to TRBJ2-7; 8 positions match TRBD1. V shed 2 bases and J 2 bases; nucleotides not matched to a gene: 6. The length of the CDR3 is 15 residues. Germline CDR1 is SGDLS and CDR2 is YYNGEE. The CDR3 DNA is TGTGCCAGCAGCGTCGATCCGACAGGGGCCTACGAGCAGTACTTC. It encodes CASSVDPTGAYEQYF.

About this clone itself: Other nucleotide sequences in the sample specify the same CDR3. The genes are TRBV10-1 and TRBJ2-1; D unclear. Trimming took off 2 bases at V and 4 bases at J, with 9 bases between the two ends. Germline values: CDR1 WNHNN, CDR2 SYGVQD (reference sequence). The CDR3 is made up of 14 amino acids. The CDR3 bases are TGCGCCAGCAGTGAGGGGGAAGGATACAATGAGCAGTTCTTC. Translating gives CASSEGEGYNEQFF.

The chain couples TRBV7-9 to TRBJ2-1; D ambiguous. Per the germline V gene, CDR1 is SEHNR and CDR2 is FQNEAQ (reference sequence). The V end lost 5 bases, the J end lost 7 bases, and 9 bases lay between the germline ends. The CDR3 length is 12 residues. Here the CDR3 reads CASSPIWNEQFF. Here the CDR3 DNA reads TGTGCCAGCAGCCCAATATGGAATGAGCAGTTCTTC.

The chain recombines TRBV10-3 with TRBJ1-2; 11 bases are shared with TRBD1. Germline loops: CDR1 ENHRY, CDR2 SYGVKD. Trimming at V came to 9 bases and at J to 7 bases, leaving 1 base not matched to a gene. The CDR3 contains 11 residues. CDR3: CAIGTGGGYTF. The CDR3 coding sequence is TGTGCCATTGGGACAGGGGGTGGCTACACCTTC.

The chain carries TRBV5-6 and TRBJ2-2; 9 bases map to TRBD2. The length of the CDR3 is 16 residues. CDR1 and CDR2 from the germline V gene are SGHDT and YYEEEE. Germline trimming cut 4 bases from V and 7 bases from J; bases unmatched to any gene: 11. The CDR3 DNA reads as TGTGCCAGCAGCCACCTCAGACTAGCGGTCGGCGGGGAGCTGTTTTTT. Protein sequence: CASSHLRLAVGGELFF.

The chain carries TRBV28 and TRBJ2-5, with D possibly TRBD1 on 6 matching bases. The V and J ends lost 4 bases and 1 base respectively, with 13 bases between them. CDR1 MDHEN and CDR2 SYDVKM come from the germline V gene. This CDR3 has 15 residues. The CDR3 DNA is TGTGCCAGCAGTTCGAGGACAGCCAGCCAAGAGACCCAGTACTTC. Protein product: CASSSRTASQETQYF.

The chain uses TRBV11-2 and TRBJ2-7; D is possibly TRBD2 (6 bases). The germline V and J ends were trimmed by 6 bases and 2 bases, with 8 bases remaining between them. Germline V CDR1 and CDR2: SGHAT, FQNNGV. This CDR3 region has 12 residues. The CDR3 nucleotides read TGTGCCAGCAGTGGACTAACCTACGAGCAGTACTTC. Translation gives CASSGLTYEQYF.

The V gene is TRBV27, the J gene TRBJ2-7; 7 bases are a match to TRBD1. The CDR3 sequence is 14 residues long. Trimming at V came to 10 bases and at J to 0 bases, leaving 9 bases not matched to a gene. Germline-derived CDR1 and CDR2 are MNHEY and SMNVEV (reference sequence). CDR3 residues: CATSPTGYSYEQYF. The DNA for the CDR3 is TGTGCCACCTCTCCGACAGGGTACTCCTACGAGCAGTACTTC.

Worth noting for this clone: The same CDR3 can be traced to other DNA sequences in this sample. The chain joins TRBV6-5 to TRBJ1-1; TRBD1 might be the D (5 bases). Germline CDR1 reads MNHEY; CDR2 reads SVGAGI. This CDR3 has 11 amino acids. The germline V and J ends were trimmed by 4 bases and 6 bases, with 6 bases remaining between them. The CDR3 sequence is CASSWGAEAFF. The CDR3, as DNA: TGTGCCAGCAGTTGGGGGGCTGAAGCTTTCTTT.

The CDR3 bases are TGTGCCAGCAGCTCCGGGACAGGGTTAGAAGAGACCCAGTACTTC. This encodes CASSSGTGLEETQYF. The chain employs TRBV7-8 and TRBJ2-5; 9 bases match TRBD1. This CDR3 comprises 15 residues. Germline CDR1 and CDR2: SGHVS and FQNEAQ. J lost 3 bases, V lost 4 bases, and 6 bases had no gene match.

The gene calls are TRBV13 and TRBJ2-7; D is undetermined. In germline, CDR1 is PRHDT, CDR2 FYEKMQ (reference sequence). This CDR3 has 13 amino acids. The V and J ends lost 0 bases and 1 base respectively, with 4 bases between them. Written as DNA, the CDR3 is TGTGCCAGCAGCTTAGGGAAATCCTACGAGCAGTACTTC. Translated: CASSLGKSYEQYF.

The V and J genes are TRBV5-6 and TRBJ2-7; D remains ambiguous. Deletions cut 4 bases from V and 2 bases from J, with 10 bases between. The V gene's germline CDR1 is SGHDT and CDR2 YYEEEE. The CDR3 length is 13 residues. The CDR3 sequence is CASSEQLPYEQYF. The CDR3 coding sequence is TGTGCCAGCAGCGAACAGCTACCCTACGAGCAGTACTTC.

The chain recombines TRBV11-2 with TRBJ2-2; maybe TRBD1 (5 bases). The CDR3 is 16 residues long. Trimming took 1 base from V and 5 from J, leaving 14 bases between them. CDR1 SGHAT and CDR2 FQNNGV come from the germline V gene. In DNA, the CDR3 is TGTGCCAGCAGCTTAGGGCCTGGGGCGATAACCGGGGAGCTGTTTTTT. This encodes CASSLGPGAITGELFF.

The rearrangement joins TRBV9 to TRBJ1-1; D not certain. The CDR3 runs 15 residues. V lost 3 bases, J lost 4 bases, and 16 bases lay in between. Germline V gives CDR1 SGDLS, CDR2 YYNGEE. The CDR3 sequence: CASSGPSPSSTEAFF. The CDR3 DNA sequence: TGTGCCAGCAGCGGCCCTAGTCCCTCCAGCACTGAAGCTTTCTTT.

Regarding this clone: At the DNA level, this CDR3 is encoded by other sequences in the same sample as well. The chain couples TRBV29-1 to TRBJ2-5, with D possibly being TRBD1 (6 bases). V was pared by 3 bases and J by 3 bases, with 8 bases between. In germline, CDR1 is SQVTM, CDR2 ANQGSEA. This CDR3 spans 12 amino acids. The CDR3, as DNA: TGCAGCGTTGAGGCAGGGGAAGAGACCCAGTACTTC. It specifies CSVEAGEETQYF. The variable domain in full, with the rest retrieved from reference TRBV29-1 and TRBJ2-5, is SAVISQKPSRDICQRGTSLTIQCQVDSQVTMMFWYRQQPGQSLTLIATANQGSEATYESGFVIDKFPISRPNLTFSTLTVSNMSPEDSSIYLCSVEAGEETQYFGPGTRLLVL.

The chain combines TRBV1 with TRBJ1-3. TRBV1 is termed a pseudogene. This CDR3 is 22 amino acids long. The CDR3 region has the DNA TGCACCAGCAGCCCCCCCTTCATGCCGGGACCATTAAACGGATACTCTGGAAACACCATATATTTT. It specifies CTSSPPFMPGPLNGYSGNTIYF.